The 4 T cell receptor beta chains below were found in one sample sequenced in a study of blood T cell repertoires in COVID-19. TCRdb's copy holds only in-frame clones and misses some; the assay was immunoSEQ multiplex PCR. The repertoire consists of under 25,000 clones, with 88% occurring once and the leading ten covering approximately 23%. Sequenced input: peripheral blood. All receptors derive from a man aged 65-85 years in a cohort sampled during active COVID-19.

The chain combines TRBV21-1 with TRBJ1-1; no check of the table's D call, TRBD1, against the DNA was made. TRBV21-1 is tagged as a pseudogene. This CDR3 comprises 15 residues. The CDR3 DNA reads as TGTGCCAGCAGCCCCCGGGACAGGGCAGGGAATGAAGCTTTCTTT. Translated: CASSPRDRAGNEAFF.

To note about this clone: Because the CDR3's place on the DNA is in doubt, the DNA is left out and the CDR3 is given as listed by TCRdb. This chain links TRBV28 with TRBJ2-2; the table's D gene call, TRBD2, was not cross checked with the DNA. The CDR3 comprises 15 residues, both ends counted. In germline, CDR1 is MDHEN, CDR2 SYDVKM. The CDR3 protein is CASRRLALRAGELFF.

The chain combines TRBV30 with TRBJ2-1, with 10 positions matching TRBD2. There are 15 residues in the CDR3. Germline V CDR1 and CDR2: GTSNPN, SVGIG (reference sequence). The V segment lost 8 bases and the J segment 9 bases; nucleotides outside the gene matches: 16. CDR3 residues: CAATPWEREGLEQFF. The CDR3 bases are TGTGCCGCGACTCCTTGGGAGCGGGAGGGCCTTGAGCAGTTCTTC.

The chain is built from TRBV3-1 (or the pseudogene TRBV3-2) and TRBJ2-6, with TRBD2 identical over 7 bases. V lost 7 bases to trimming and J lost 0 bases; unmatched junction nucleotides: 6. Germline CDR1 is LGHDT and CDR2 is YNNKEL (reference sequence). The CDR3 contains 16 residues. The CDR3 loop is CASTWGGSSGANVLTF. CDR3 nucleotide sequence: TGTGCCAGCACCTGGGGGGGTAGCTCTGGGGCCAACGTCCTGACTTTC.